This T cell receptor (beta chain) derives from a study of CD8 T cells in Susac syndrome. When the RNA was reverse transcribed, random hexamers were used with an input of about 0.5 to 1 ug. TCRdb re-analysed the immunoSEQ multiplex PCR reads in MiXCR, keeping a single row per CDR3 protein. The sample has 120,000 or so distinct CDR3 sequences, roughly 94% seen once. About this clonotype: Its cognate antigen is unknown.

General observations from the study: The peak of CD8+ clonal expansion in Susac was seen in TEMRA cells and active patients. Total CD8+ repertoires held 15 to 20 Susac-specific public clones, while CD8+ TEMRA repertoires held several. That the number of individuals in its TCR sequencing and HLA analysis was relatively small was acknowledged by the study.

This CDR3 contains 13 residues. V was trimmed by 8 bases and J by 5 bases, leaving 13 bases between them. Germline V lookup: CDR1 SEHNR, CDR2 FQNEAQ (reference sequence). The clonotype was recovered from a human donor with Susac syndrome. The sample was CD8+ T cells from PBMCs. The chain couples TRBV7-9 to TRBJ2-1; tentatively, D is TRBD1 (6 bases). The CDR3 DNA is TGTGCCAGCGAAGGGGCAGGGGACAATGAGCAGTTCTTC. Translating it yields CASEGAGDNEQFF.